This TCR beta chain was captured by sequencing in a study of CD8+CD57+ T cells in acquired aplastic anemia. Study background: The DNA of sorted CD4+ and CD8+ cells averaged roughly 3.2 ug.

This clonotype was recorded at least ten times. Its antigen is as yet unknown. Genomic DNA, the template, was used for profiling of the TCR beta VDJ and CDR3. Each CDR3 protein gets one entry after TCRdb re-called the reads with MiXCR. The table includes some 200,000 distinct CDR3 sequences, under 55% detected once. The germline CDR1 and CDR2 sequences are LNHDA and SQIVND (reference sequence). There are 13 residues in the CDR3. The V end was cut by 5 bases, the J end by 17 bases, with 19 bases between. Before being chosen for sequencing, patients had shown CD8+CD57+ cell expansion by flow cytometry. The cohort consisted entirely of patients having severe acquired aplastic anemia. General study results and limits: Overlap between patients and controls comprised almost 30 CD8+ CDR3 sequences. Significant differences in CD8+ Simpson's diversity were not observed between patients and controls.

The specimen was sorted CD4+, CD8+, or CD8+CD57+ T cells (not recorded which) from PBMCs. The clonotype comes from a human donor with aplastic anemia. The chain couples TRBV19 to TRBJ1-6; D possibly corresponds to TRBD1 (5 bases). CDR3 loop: CASSPGTTRRVHF. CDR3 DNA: TGTGCCAGTAGTCCCGGGACTACGCGGCGCGTCCACTTT.